This is a list of T cell receptor beta chains from one sample in a study of response to subunit inactivated influenza vaccine. TCRdb ran MiXCR on the RT-PCR reads and lists one entry per CDR3 protein. The data contain more than 500,000 distinct CDR3 sequences, about 10% of them singletons. This sample also belongs to another study, concerning T cells expressing NK-cell markers.

Specimen: PBMCs from blood, collected on the day of vaccination. The receptors here all came from a man aged 50 to 60 who received an inactivated influenza vaccine. Both conserved end residues are part of each CDR3. The order of the fields is J gene, clone size, D gene, V gene, CDR3 protein, CDR3 DNA. A D gene is named only where the DNA matches it firmly. Expanded clones get a size class; other rows say once, few or many, or leave the size out.

TRBJ1-1	NA	TRBD1	TRBV14	CASSQSGTGVVPEAFF	TGTGCCAGCAGCCAAAGCGGGACAGGGGTTGTCCCTGAAGCTTTCTTT
TRBJ2-7	few	NA	TRBV28	CASSSHYEQYF	TGTGCCAGCAGCAGCCACTACGAGCAGTACTTC
TRBJ2-1	NA	NA	TRBV4-3	CASSQEGREEQFF	TGCGCCAGCAGCCAAGAAGGTAGAGAAGAGCAGTTCTTC
TRBJ2-2	few	TRBD1	TRBV7-9	CASSLQGVGGELFF	TGTGCCAGCAGCTTGCAGGGGGTCGGCGGGGAGCTGTTTTTT
TRBJ2-7	many	NA	TRBV7-9	CASSSTGEVLFYEQYF	TGTGCCAGCAGCTCTACGGGGGAGGTCCTCTTCTACGAGCAGTACTTC
TRBJ2-7	few	NA	TRBV20-1	CSASRGPPYEQYF	TGCAGTGCTAGTCGGGGGCCACCCTACGAGCAGTACTTC
TRBJ2-1	many	NA	TRBV5-6	CASSLADEQFF	TGTGCCAGCAGCTTGGCGGATGAGCAGTTCTTC
TRBJ1-3	NA	NA	TRBV18	CASSPLAGDPSSGNTIYF	TGTGCCAGCTCACCACTGGCAGGGGACCCCAGCTCTGGAAACACCATATATTTT
TRBJ1-6	NA	NA	TRBV15	CATSREPTGNNSPLHF	TGTGCCACCAGCAGAGAACCGACAGGCAATAATTCACCCCTCCACTTT
TRBJ2-1	few	TRBD2	TRBV20-1	CSARMLAGGPNEQFF	TGCAGTGCTAGAATGCTAGCGGGAGGGCCTAATGAGCAGTTCTTC
TRBJ2-2	few	TRBD2	TRBV7-3	CASSLTPTSGSLIRAGELFF	TGTGCCAGCAGCTTAACTCCGACTAGCGGGAGTTTAATACGCGCCGGGGAGCTGTTTTTT
TRBJ2-1	NA	NA	TRBV10-3	CAISERGGSYNEQFF	TGTGCCATCAGTGAGCGGGGCGGGTCCTACAATGAGCAGTTCTTC
TRBJ2-3	many	NA	TRBV6-8	CASSASTDTQYF	TGTGCCAGCTCCGCTAGCACAGATACGCAGTATTTT
TRBJ1-5	few	TRBD1	TRBV6-2/TRBV6-3	CASSQGGAGQPQHF	TGTGCCAGCAGTCAAGGGGGCGCTGGGCAGCCCCAGCATTTT
TRBJ1-1	few	NA	TRBV7-9	CASSNGGSEAFF	TGTGCCAGCAGCAACGGAGGGTCTGAAGCTTTCTTT
TRBJ1-1	NA	NA	TRBV7-8	CAVTGSNTEAFF	TGTGCCGTCACCGGCAGCAACACTGAAGCTTTCTTT
TRBJ2-5	few	TRBD2	TRBV11-2	CASSFSSGGGAETQYF	TGTGCCAGCAGCTTTTCATCGGGCGGGGGGGCGGAGACCCAGTACTTC
TRBJ2-6	NA	NA	TRBV28	CASSLAGDFGANVLTF	TGTGCCAGCAGTCTAGCTGGGGATTTTGGGGCCAACGTCCTGACTTTC
TRBJ2-4	NA	TRBD2	TRBV7-2	CASSGRLAGVENIQYF	TGTGCCAGCAGCGGACGACTAGCGGGAGTCGAAAACATTCAGTACTTC
TRBJ2-3	NA	NA	TRBV29-1	CSGGYGGADTQYF	TGCAGCGGGGGGTATGGGGGCGCAGATACGCAGTATTTT
TRBJ1-5	NA	NA	TRBV29-1	CSVGGGVTPQHF	TGCAGCGTTGGGGGGGGCGTCACGCCCCAGCATTTT
TRBJ1-2	NA	NA	TRBV10-2	CASSEQGGGYTF	TGCGCCAGCAGTGAACAGGGAGGTGGCTACACCTTC
TRBJ2-5	NA	TRBD1	TRBV6-2/TRBV6-3	CASSYGTGIRKTQYF	TGTGCCAGCAGTTACGGGACAGGGATCCGAAAGACCCAGTACTTC
TRBJ2-7	few	TRBD2	TRBV5-1	CASSLASGISYEQYF	TGCGCCAGCAGCCTCGCTAGCGGGATATCCTACGAGCAGTACTTC
TRBJ2-7	NA	TRBD1	TRBV6-2/TRBV6-3	CASTPTGDSEQYF	TGTGCCAGCACCCCGACAGGGGATTCCGAGCAGTACTTC
TRBJ2-7	few	NA	TRBV10-3	CAISDPLLSSYEQYF	TGTGCCATCAGTGACCCACTACTTTCCTCCTACGAGCAGTACTTC
TRBJ2-3	few	TRBD1	TRBV12-3/TRBV12-4	CASRLGTELTDTQYF	TGTGCCAGCAGACTTGGGACAGAGCTCACAGATACGCAGTATTTT
TRBJ1-1	NA	NA	TRBV11-2	CASSWATSEAFF	TGTGCCAGCAGTTGGGCGACAAGTGAAGCTTTCTTT
TRBJ2-7	NA	TRBD1	TRBV20-1	CSASAGTGSSYEQYF	TGCAGTGCTAGTGCCGGGACAGGTAGCTCCTACGAGCAGTACTTC
TRBJ2-1	NA	TRBD1	TRBV19	CASSIWGPGGRPPSYNEQFF	TGTGCCAGTAGTATTTGGGGGCCAGGGGGACGGCCCCCCTCCTACAATGAGCAGTTCTTC
TRBJ2-2	many	TRBD2	TRBV10-1	CASRSGLASGELFF	TGCGCCAGCAGATCGGGACTAGCATCCGGGGAGCTGTTTTTT
TRBJ2-2	NA	TRBD1	TRBV5-1	CASSPGQAFPGELFF	TGCGCCAGCAGCCCGGGACAGGCGTTCCCCGGGGAGCTGTTTTTT
TRBJ1-6	NA	TRBD1	TRBV7-8	CASSFGQGGSPLHF	TGTGCCAGCAGCTTCGGACAGGGTGGTTCACCCCTCCACTTT